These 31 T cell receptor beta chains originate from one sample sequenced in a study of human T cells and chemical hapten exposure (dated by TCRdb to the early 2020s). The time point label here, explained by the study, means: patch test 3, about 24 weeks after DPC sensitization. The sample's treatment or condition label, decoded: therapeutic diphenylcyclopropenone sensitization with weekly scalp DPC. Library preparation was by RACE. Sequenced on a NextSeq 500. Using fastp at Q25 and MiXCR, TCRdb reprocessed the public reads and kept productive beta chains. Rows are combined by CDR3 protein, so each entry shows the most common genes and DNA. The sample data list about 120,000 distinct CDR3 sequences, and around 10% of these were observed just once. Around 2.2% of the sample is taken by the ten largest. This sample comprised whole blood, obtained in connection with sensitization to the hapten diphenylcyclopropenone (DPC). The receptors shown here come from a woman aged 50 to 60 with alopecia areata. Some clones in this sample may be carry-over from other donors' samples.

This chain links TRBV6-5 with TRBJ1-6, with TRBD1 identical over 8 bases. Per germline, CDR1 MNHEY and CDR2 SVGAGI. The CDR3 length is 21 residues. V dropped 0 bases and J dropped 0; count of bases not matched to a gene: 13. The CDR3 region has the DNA TGTGCCAGCAGTTACTCGGTGTCAGGGGGCCCGACGAGCTCCTATAATTCACCCCTCCACTTT. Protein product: CASSYSVSGGPTSSYNSPLHF.

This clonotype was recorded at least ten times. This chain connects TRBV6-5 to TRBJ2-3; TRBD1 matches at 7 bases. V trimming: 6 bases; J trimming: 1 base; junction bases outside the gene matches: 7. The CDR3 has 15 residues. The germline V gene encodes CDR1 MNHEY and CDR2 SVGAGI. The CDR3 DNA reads TGTGCCAGCAGGAGGGACAGTACCCGCACAGATACGCAGTATTTT. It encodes CASRRDSTRTDTQYF.

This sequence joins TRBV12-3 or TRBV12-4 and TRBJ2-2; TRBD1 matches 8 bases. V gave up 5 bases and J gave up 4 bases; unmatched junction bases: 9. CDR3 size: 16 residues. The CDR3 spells CASSLYGTGATGELFF. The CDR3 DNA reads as TGTGCCAGCAGTCTATACGGGACAGGCGCCACCGGGGAGCTGTTTTTT.

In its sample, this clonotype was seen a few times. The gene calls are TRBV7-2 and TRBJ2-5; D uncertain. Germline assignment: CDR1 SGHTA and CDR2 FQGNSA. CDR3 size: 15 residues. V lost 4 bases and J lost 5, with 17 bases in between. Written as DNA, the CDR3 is TGTGCCAGCAGCTCCCTGAAGACATCACGGGAGACCCAGTACTTC. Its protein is CASSSLKTSRETQYF. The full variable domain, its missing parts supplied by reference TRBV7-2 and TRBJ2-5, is GAGVSQSPSNKVTEKGKDVELRCDPISGHTALYWYRQSLGQGLEFLIYFQGNSAPDKSGLPSDRFSAERTGGSVSTLTIQRTQQEDSAVYLCASSSLKTSRETQYFGPGTRLLVL.

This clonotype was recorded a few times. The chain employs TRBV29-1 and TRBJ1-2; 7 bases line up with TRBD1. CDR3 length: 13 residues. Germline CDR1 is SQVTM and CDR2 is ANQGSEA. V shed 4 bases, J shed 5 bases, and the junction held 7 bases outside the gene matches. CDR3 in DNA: TGCAGCGTTGTAGACAGGGAGGGGTATGGCTACACCTTC. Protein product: CSVVDREGYGYTF.

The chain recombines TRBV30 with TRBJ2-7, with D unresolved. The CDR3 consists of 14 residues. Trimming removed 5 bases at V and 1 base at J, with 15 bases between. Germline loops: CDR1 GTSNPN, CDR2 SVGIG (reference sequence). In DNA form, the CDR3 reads TGTGCCTGGTCTCCGGTCTGGGGATCCTACGAGCAGTACTTC. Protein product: CAWSPVWGSYEQYF.

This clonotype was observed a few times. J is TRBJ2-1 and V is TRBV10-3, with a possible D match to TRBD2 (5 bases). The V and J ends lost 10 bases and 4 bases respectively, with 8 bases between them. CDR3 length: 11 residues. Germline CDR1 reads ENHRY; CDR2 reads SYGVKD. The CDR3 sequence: CATGDYNEQFF. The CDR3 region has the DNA TGTGCCACCGGGGATTACAATGAGCAGTTCTTC.

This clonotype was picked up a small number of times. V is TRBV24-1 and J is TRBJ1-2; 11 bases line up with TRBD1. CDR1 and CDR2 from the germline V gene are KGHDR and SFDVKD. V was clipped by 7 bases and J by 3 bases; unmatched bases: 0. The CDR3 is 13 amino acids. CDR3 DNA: TGTGCCACCAGGGGACAGGGGGACTATGGCTACACCTTC. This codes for CATRGQGDYGYTF.

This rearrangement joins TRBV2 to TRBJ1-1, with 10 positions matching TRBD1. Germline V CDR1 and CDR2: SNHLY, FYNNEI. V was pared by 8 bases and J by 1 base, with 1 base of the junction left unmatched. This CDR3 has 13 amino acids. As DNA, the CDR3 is TGTGCCAGCGGGACAGGGGCGAACACTGAAGCTTTCTTT. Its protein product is CASGTGANTEAFF.

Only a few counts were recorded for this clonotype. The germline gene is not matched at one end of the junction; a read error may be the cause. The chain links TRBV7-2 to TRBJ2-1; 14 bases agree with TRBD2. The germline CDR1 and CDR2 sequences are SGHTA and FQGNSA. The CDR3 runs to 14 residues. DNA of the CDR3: TGTGCCAGCAGCCGGACGGGACTAGCGGGGGAAACGATCTTC. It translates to CASSRTGLAGETIF. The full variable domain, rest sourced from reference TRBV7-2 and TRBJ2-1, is GAGVSQSPSNKVTEKGKDVELRCDPISGHTALYWYRQSLGQGLEFLIYFQGNSAPDKSGLPSDRFSAERTGGSVSTLTIQRTQQEDSAVYLCASSRTGLAGETIFGPGTRLTVL.

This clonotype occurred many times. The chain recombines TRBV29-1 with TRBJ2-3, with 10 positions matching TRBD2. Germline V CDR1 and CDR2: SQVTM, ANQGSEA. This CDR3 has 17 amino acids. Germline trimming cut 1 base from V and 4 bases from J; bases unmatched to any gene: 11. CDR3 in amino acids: CSVEGVGAGGLADTQYF. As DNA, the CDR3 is TGCAGCGTTGAAGGAGTAGGAGCGGGAGGGCTCGCAGATACGCAGTATTTT.

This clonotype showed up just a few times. The CDR3 DNA is TGTGCCAGCAGCCCCGTACTATCGAACACTGAAGCTTTCTTT. Protein sequence: CASSPVLSNTEAFF. This chain links TRBV7-9 with TRBJ1-1; no reliable D call. Germline-derived CDR1 and CDR2 are SEHNR and FQNEAQ (reference sequence). Trimming cost V 5 bases and J 1 base, with 11 bases left between them. The CDR3 sequence is 14 residues long.

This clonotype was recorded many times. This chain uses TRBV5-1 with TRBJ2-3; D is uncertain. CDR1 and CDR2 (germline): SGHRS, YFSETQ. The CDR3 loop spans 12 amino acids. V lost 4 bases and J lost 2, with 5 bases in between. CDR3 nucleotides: TGCGCCAGCAGCCTAATCACAGATACGCAGTATTTT. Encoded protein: CASSLITDTQYF.

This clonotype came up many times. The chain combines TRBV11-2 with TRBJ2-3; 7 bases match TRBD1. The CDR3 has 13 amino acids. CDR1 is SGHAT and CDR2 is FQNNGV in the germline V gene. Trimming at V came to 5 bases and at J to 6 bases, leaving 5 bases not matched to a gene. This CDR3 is CASSPTGTDTQYF. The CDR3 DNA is TGTGCCAGCAGCCCGACAGGGACCGATACGCAGTATTTT.

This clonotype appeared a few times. The chain's CDR3 is CASSGRGSTDTQYF. In DNA, the CDR3 is TGTGCCAGCAGCGGCAGAGGGAGTACAGATACGCAGTATTTT. This rearrangement joins TRBV9 to TRBJ2-3, with D perhaps matching TRBD2 (5 bases). V lost 3 bases, J lost 3 bases, and 11 bases lay in between. The CDR3 is 14 amino acids. Germline CDR1 and CDR2: SGDLS and YYNGEE.

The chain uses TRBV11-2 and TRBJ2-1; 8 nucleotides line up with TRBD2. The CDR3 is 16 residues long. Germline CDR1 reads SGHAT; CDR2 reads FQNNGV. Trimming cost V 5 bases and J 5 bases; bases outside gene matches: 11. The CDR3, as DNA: TGTGCCAGCAGCCCTTTGAGCGGGGGTTACCACAATGAGCAGTTCTTC. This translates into CASSPLSGGYHNEQFF.

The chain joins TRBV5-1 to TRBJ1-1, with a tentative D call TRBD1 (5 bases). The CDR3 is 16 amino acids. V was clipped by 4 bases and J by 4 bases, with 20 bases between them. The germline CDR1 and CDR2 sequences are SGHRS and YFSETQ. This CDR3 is CASSPEGGGSTTEAFF. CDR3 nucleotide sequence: TGCGCCAGCAGCCCGGAGGGCGGGGGGAGTACCACTGAAGCTTTCTTT.

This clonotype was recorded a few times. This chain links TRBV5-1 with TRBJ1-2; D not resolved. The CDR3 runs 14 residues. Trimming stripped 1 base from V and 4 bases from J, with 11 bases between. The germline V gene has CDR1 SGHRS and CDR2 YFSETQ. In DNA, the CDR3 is TGCGCCAGCAGCTTGAACACGGACCGCTATGGCTACACCTTC. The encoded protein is CASSLNTDRYGYTF.

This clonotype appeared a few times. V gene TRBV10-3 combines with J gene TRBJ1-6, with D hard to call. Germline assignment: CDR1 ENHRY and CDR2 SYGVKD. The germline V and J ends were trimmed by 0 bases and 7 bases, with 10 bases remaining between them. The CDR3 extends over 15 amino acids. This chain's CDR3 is CAISESEGRNSPLHF. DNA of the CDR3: TGTGCCATCAGTGAGTCCGAGGGTAGGAATTCACCCCTCCACTTT.

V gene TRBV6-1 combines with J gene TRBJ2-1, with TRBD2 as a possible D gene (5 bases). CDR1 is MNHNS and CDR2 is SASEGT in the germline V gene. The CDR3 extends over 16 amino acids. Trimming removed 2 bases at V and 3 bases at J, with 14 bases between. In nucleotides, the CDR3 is TGTGCCAGCAGTGAAAAGATGGTAGCGCACTACAATGAGCAGTTCTTC. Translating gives CASSEKMVAHYNEQFF.

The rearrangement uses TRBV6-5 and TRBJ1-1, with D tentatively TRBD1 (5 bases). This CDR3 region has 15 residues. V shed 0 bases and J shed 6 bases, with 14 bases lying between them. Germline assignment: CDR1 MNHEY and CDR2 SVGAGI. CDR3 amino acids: CASSYSRSGWSEAFF. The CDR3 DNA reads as TGTGCCAGCAGTTACTCGAGGTCAGGGTGGTCTGAAGCTTTCTTT.

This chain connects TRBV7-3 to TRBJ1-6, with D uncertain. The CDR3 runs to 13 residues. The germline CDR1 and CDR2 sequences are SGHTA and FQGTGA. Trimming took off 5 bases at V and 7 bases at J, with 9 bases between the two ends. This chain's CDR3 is CASSTNGNSPLHF. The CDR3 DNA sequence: TGTGCCAGCAGCACCAATGGGAATTCACCCCTCCACTTT.

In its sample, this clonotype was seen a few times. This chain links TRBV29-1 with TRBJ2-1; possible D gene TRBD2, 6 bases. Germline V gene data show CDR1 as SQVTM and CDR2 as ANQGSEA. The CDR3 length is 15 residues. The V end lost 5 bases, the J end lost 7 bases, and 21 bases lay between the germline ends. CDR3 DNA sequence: TGCAGCGTTCAAGGAGTGGAGGAGGGGTTGAATGAGCAGTTCTTC. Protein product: CSVQGVEEGLNEQFF.

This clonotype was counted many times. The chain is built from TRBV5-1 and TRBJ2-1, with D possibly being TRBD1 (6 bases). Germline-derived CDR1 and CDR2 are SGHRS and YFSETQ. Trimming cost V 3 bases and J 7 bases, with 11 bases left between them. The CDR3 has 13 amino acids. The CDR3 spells CASSSLQGNEQFF. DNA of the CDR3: TGCGCCAGCAGCTCATTACAGGGAAATGAGCAGTTCTTC.

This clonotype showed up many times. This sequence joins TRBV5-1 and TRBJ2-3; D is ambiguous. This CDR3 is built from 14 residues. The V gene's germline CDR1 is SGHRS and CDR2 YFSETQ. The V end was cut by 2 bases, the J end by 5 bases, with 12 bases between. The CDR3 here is CASSLIRVEDTQYF. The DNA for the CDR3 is TGCGCCAGCAGCTTAATACGAGTCGAAGATACGCAGTATTTT.

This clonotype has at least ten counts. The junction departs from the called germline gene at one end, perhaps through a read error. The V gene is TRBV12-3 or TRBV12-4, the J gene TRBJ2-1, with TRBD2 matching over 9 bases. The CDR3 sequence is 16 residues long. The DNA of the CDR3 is TGTGCCAGCAGTCTAGCGGGGAGTAGTTCCTACAATGAGCAGTTCTTC. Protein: CASSLAGSSSYNEQFF.

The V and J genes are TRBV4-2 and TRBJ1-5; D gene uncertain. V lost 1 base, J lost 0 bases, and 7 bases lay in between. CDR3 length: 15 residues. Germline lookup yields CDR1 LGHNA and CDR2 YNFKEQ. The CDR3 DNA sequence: TGTGCCAGCAGCCAAGGAGGGAATAGCAATCAGCCCCAGCATTTT. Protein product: CASSQGGNSNQPQHF.

CDR3 protein: CASSWGREQYF. CDR3 nucleotide sequence: TGTGCCAGCAGTTGGGGGCGCGAGCAGTACTTC. This chain joins TRBV6-2 or TRBV6-3 and TRBJ2-7; a weak D match, TRBD1 (6 bases). This CDR3 spans 11 amino acids. V was pared by 4 bases and J by 6 bases, with 7 bases between. The germline gives CDR1 MNHEY, CDR2 SVGEGT.

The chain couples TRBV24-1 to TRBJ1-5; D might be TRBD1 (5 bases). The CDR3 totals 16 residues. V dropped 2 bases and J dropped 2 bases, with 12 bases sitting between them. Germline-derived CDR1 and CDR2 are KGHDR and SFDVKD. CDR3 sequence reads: CATSDSARAGNQPQHF. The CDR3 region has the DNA TGTGCCACCAGTGATTCCGCCAGGGCTGGCAATCAGCCCCAGCATTTT.

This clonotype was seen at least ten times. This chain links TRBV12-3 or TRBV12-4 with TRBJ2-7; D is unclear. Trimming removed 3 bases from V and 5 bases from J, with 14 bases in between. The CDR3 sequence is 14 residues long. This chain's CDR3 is CASSFLSELNEQYF. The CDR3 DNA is TGTGCCAGCAGTTTCTTATCGGAGTTGAACGAGCAGTACTTC.

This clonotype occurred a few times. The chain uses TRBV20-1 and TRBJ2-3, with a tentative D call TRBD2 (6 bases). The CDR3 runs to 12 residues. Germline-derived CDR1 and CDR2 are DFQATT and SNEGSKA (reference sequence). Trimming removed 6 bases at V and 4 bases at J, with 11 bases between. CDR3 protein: CSACSGADTQYF. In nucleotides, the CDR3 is TGCAGTGCCTGTAGCGGAGCAGATACGCAGTATTTT.